Below, one TCR beta chain is given with its context. The CDR3 runs to 16 residues. Germline V lookup: CDR1 SGHVS, CDR2 FNYEAQ. The ends lost 1 base at V and 5 bases at J; junction bases unmatched: 7. This record comes from a study of cytomegalovirus exposure and HLA in healthy donors. Study summary: Of all 360 or so donors who were genotyped, roughly 81% belonged to the Caucasian-associated ancestry cluster.

The PCR was carried out with 60 Vbeta primers and 13 Jbeta primers. Generated by immunoSEQ multiplex PCR, the TCRdb table keeps only in-frame clones and is missing some. The data hold 50,000 or so clones, with about 57% observed a single time. The origin of this receptor is a human donor in good health. The chain joins TRBV7-6 to TRBJ2-2; 7 nucleotides align to TRBD1. Sequencing was carried out using PBMCs. The CDR3 loop is CASSLGNRGTTGELFF. CDR3 nucleotide sequence: TGTGCCAGCAGCTTAGGAAACAGGGGTACAACCGGGGAGCTGTTTTTT.